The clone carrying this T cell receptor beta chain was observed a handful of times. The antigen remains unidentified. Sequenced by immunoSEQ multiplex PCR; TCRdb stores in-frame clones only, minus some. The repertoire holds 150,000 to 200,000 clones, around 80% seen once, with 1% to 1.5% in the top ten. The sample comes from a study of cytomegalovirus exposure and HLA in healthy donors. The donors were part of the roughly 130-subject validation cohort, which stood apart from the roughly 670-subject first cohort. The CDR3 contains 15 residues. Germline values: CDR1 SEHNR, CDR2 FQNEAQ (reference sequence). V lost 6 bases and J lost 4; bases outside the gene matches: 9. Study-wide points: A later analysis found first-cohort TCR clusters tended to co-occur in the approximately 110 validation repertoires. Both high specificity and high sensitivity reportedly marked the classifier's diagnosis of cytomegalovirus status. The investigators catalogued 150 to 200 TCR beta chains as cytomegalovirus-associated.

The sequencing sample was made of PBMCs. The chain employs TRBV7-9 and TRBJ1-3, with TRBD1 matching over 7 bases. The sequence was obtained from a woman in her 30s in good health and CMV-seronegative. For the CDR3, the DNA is TGTGCCAGCAGGGCAGACAGGGTAGGAGGAAACACCATATATTTT. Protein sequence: CASRADRVGGNTIYF.